A selection of T cell receptor beta chains follows, all from one sample in a study of blood T cell repertoires in COVID-19. Assay: immunoSEQ multiplex PCR; the TCRdb copy retains only in-frame clones and omits some. This sample yields under 300,000 clones, of which less than 90% are seen a single time; less than 15% belongs to the top ten. Sequencing was performed on peripheral blood. The receptors here all came from a human donor in a cohort sampled during active COVID-19. CDR3s include the opening cysteine and the closing phenylalanine or tryptophan. D genes are given only for firm matches. A row's size may be missing; if present it is once, few, many or a size class.

j_gene: TRBJ2-3
v_gene: TRBV25-1
d_gene: TRBD2
abundance: NA
CDR3aa: CASSEWSSPSGRTDTQYF
CDR3nt: TGTGCCAGCAGTGAATGGAGTTCCCCTAGCGGGAGGACAGATACGCAGTATTTT

j_gene: TRBJ2-1
v_gene: TRBV7-2
d_gene: TRBD2
abundance: NA
CDR3aa: CASSTGLAGYNEQFF
CDR3nt: TGTGCCAGCAGTACGGGGCTAGCGGGGTACAATGAGCAGTTCTTC

j_gene: TRBJ2-7
v_gene: TRBV6-1
d_gene: NA
abundance: NA
CDR3aa: CASSEGHWAREQYF
CDR3nt: TGTGCCAGCAGTGAGGGACATTGGGCACGCGAGCAGTACTTC

j_gene: TRBJ2-7
v_gene: TRBV10-3
d_gene: NA
abundance: few
CDR3aa: CAISPSLYSYEQYF
CDR3nt: TGTGCCATCAGCCCTAGCTTATACTCCTACGAGCAGTACTTC

j_gene: TRBJ1-1
v_gene: TRBV28
d_gene: NA
abundance: NA
CDR3aa: CASSLRRLTEAFF
CDR3nt: TGTGCCAGCAGTTTGCGGAGACTAACTGAAGCTTTCTTT

j_gene: TRBJ2-3
v_gene: TRBV15
d_gene: NA
abundance: NA
CDR3aa: CATSRSGLRTDTQYF
CDR3nt: TGTGCCACCAGCAGATCGGGACTCCGCACAGATACGCAGTATTTT

j_gene: TRBJ2-2
v_gene: TRBV2
d_gene: NA
abundance: NA
CDR3aa: CASRLEGIGTGELFF
CDR3nt: TGTGCCAGCAGGCTAGAAGGAATAGGCACCGGGGAGCTGTTTTTT

j_gene: TRBJ1-2
v_gene: TRBV5-1
d_gene: NA
abundance: NA
CDR3aa: CASSLGVGANYGYTF
CDR3nt: TGCGCCAGCAGCTTGGGGGTCGGAGCTAACTATGGCTACACCTTC

j_gene: TRBJ1-1
v_gene: TRBV7-8
d_gene: TRBD1
abundance: NA
CDR3aa: CASSSSSTGEAFF
CDR3nt: TGTGCCAGCAGCTCAAGTTCGACAGGGGAAGCTTTCTTT

j_gene: TRBJ1-5
v_gene: TRBV11-2
d_gene: NA
abundance: NA
CDR3aa: CASSFSQNQPQHF
CDR3nt: TGTGCCAGCAGCTTTTCACAGAATCAGCCCCAGCATTTT

j_gene: TRBJ2-7
v_gene: TRBV5-1
d_gene: TRBD2
abundance: NA
CDR3aa: CASSGKPSGSSYEQYF
CDR3nt: TGCGCCAGCAGCGGAAAACCTAGCGGGTCCTCCTACGAGCAGTACTTC

j_gene: TRBJ2-7
v_gene: TRBV28
d_gene: NA
abundance: NA
CDR3aa: CASGKENSGSYEQYF
CDR3nt: TGTGCCAGCGGAAAGGAAAATAGCGGCAGCTACGAGCAGTACTTC

j_gene: TRBJ2-7
v_gene: TRBV9
d_gene: NA
abundance: NA
CDR3aa: CANPPPDTQGGEQYF
CDR3nt: TGTGCCAACCCGCCTCCGGACACCCAAGGGGGAGAGCAGTACTTC

j_gene: TRBJ2-7
v_gene: TRBV5-1
d_gene: TRBD1
abundance: NA
CDR3aa: CASSRQGTDDEQYF
CDR3nt: TGCGCCAGCAGTAGACAGGGGACGGATGACGAGCAGTACTTC

j_gene: TRBJ1-1
v_gene: TRBV30
d_gene: NA
abundance: NA
CDR3aa: CAWSMGHQNTEAFF
CDR3nt: TGTGCCTGGAGTATGGGACACCAGAACACTGAAGCTTTCTTT

j_gene: TRBJ1-6
v_gene: TRBV4-2
d_gene: TRBD1
abundance: NA
CDR3aa: CASQANRGDNSPLHF
CDR3nt: TGTGCCAGCCAAGCCAACAGGGGTGACAATTCACCCCTCCACTTT

j_gene: TRBJ1-1
v_gene: TRBV6-5
d_gene: NA
abundance: NA
CDR3aa: CASRMNTEAFF
CDR3nt: TGTGCTTCGCGTATGAACACTGAAGCTTTCTTT

j_gene: TRBJ2-3
v_gene: TRBV9
d_gene: NA
abundance: NA
CDR3aa: CASSVRLAGDTQYF
CDR3nt: TGTGCCAGCAGCGTACGTCTAGCTGGAGATACGCAGTATTTT

j_gene: TRBJ2-5
v_gene: TRBV19
d_gene: NA
abundance: NA
CDR3aa: CASINRAKTQYF
CDR3nt: TGTGCCAGTATAAACAGAGCAAAGACCCAGTACTTC

j_gene: TRBJ2-2
v_gene: TRBV28
d_gene: NA
abundance: NA
CDR3aa: CASSLIGELFF
CDR3nt: TGTGCCAGCAGTTTAATAGGGGAGCTGTTTTTT

j_gene: TRBJ1-2
v_gene: TRBV7-2
d_gene: TRBD1
abundance: NA
CDR3aa: CASSFSGQVIYTF
CDR3nt: TGTGCCAGCAGCTTCTCGGGACAGGTCATCTACACCTTC

j_gene: TRBJ1-2
v_gene: TRBV6-2/TRBV6-3
d_gene: NA
abundance: few
CDR3aa: CASSYSMEGVTGYTF
CDR3nt: TGTGCCAGCAGTTACTCGATGGAAGGGGTTACTGGCTACACCTTC

j_gene: TRBJ1-2
v_gene: TRBV14
d_gene: TRBD1
abundance: NA
CDR3aa: CASSQDPMTGQFPNGYTF
CDR3nt: TGTGCCAGCAGCCAAGATCCCATGACAGGGCAGTTCCCCAATGGCTACACCTTC

j_gene: TRBJ2-3
v_gene: TRBV2
d_gene: TRBD2
abundance: once
CDR3aa: CASTLGRGDTQYF
CDR3nt: TGTGCCAGCACGCTTGGGAGGGGAGATACGCAGTATTTT

j_gene: TRBJ2-3
v_gene: TRBV18
d_gene: NA
abundance: NA
CDR3aa: CASSPGIGADTQYF
CDR3nt: TGTGCCAGCTCACCAGGGATCGGGGCAGATACGCAGTATTTT

j_gene: TRBJ2-1
v_gene: TRBV14
d_gene: NA
abundance: NA
CDR3aa: CASSQGGTGEQFF
CDR3nt: TGTGCCAGCAGCCAAGGGGGAACGGGGGAGCAGTTCTTC

j_gene: TRBJ1-2
v_gene: TRBV18
d_gene: NA
abundance: NA
CDR3aa: CASSPRQNYGYTF
CDR3nt: TGTGCCAGCTCACCGCGGCAAAACTATGGCTACACCTTC

j_gene: TRBJ2-1
v_gene: TRBV18
d_gene: TRBD1
abundance: NA
CDR3aa: CASSVLGTAGDEQFF
CDR3nt: TGTGCCAGCTCAGTCCTCGGGACAGCCGGAGATGAGCAGTTCTTC

j_gene: TRBJ2-7
v_gene: TRBV27
d_gene: NA
abundance: NA
CDR3aa: CASSARGLSEQYF
CDR3nt: TGTGCCAGCAGCGCCAGGGGCTTGTCGGAGCAGTACTTC

j_gene: TRBJ2-2
v_gene: TRBV9
d_gene: NA
abundance: NA
CDR3aa: CASSVGTRTGELFF
CDR3nt: TGTGCCAGCAGCGTAGGAACCCGGACCGGGGAGCTGTTTTTT

j_gene: TRBJ2-3
v_gene: TRBV25-1
d_gene: TRBD2
abundance: NA
CDR3aa: CASSDMGRGPTDTQYF
CDR3nt: TGTGCCAGCAGTGACATGGGGAGGGGACCCACAGATACGCAGTATTTT

j_gene: TRBJ1-4
v_gene: TRBV6-5
d_gene: TRBD1
abundance: NA
CDR3aa: CASSRDRVNEKLFF
CDR3nt: TGTGCCAGCAGCCGGGACAGGGTTAATGAAAAACTGTTTTTT

j_gene: TRBJ2-2
v_gene: TRBV7-2
d_gene: TRBD2
abundance: NA
CDR3aa: CASNRRLAGLTGELFF
CDR3nt: TGTGCCAGCAACCGAAGACTAGCGGGCCTTACCGGGGAGCTGTTTTTT

j_gene: TRBJ1-4
v_gene: TRBV19
d_gene: NA
abundance: NA
CDR3aa: CASTPGGNEKLFF
CDR3nt: TGTGCCAGTACCCCTGGAGGGAATGAAAAACTGTTTTTT

j_gene: TRBJ2-2
v_gene: TRBV19
d_gene: TRBD2
abundance: NA
CDR3aa: CASSRAGGPTGELFF
CDR3nt: TGTGCCAGTAGTAGGGCGGGAGGCCCCACCGGGGAGCTGTTTTTT

j_gene: TRBJ1-2
v_gene: TRBV18
d_gene: NA
abundance: NA
CDR3aa: CASSPRGDSNYGYTF
CDR3nt: TGTGCCAGCTCACCAAGAGGAGACTCCAACTATGGCTACACCTTC

j_gene: TRBJ2-3
v_gene: TRBV30
d_gene: TRBD1
abundance: NA
CDR3aa: CAWGTGSTDTQYF
CDR3nt: TGTGCCTGGGGGACAGGAAGCACAGATACGCAGTATTTT

j_gene: TRBJ2-2
v_gene: TRBV7-9
d_gene: NA
abundance: NA
CDR3aa: CASSLDSIGTGELFF
CDR3nt: TGTGCCAGCAGCTTAGACTCAATCGGCACCGGGGAGCTGTTTTTT

j_gene: TRBJ1-6
v_gene: TRBV18
d_gene: NA
abundance: NA
CDR3aa: CASSPPQDHSPLHF
CDR3nt: TGTGCCAGCTCACCACCGCAGGATCACTCACCCCTCCACTTT

j_gene: TRBJ1-5
v_gene: TRBV19
d_gene: NA
abundance: few
CDR3aa: CASSIRAGNQPQHF
CDR3nt: TGTGCCAGTAGTATAAGAGCGGGCAATCAGCCCCAGCATTTT

j_gene: TRBJ1-2
v_gene: TRBV27
d_gene: TRBD1
abundance: NA
CDR3aa: CASSLLPTGGVDGYTF
CDR3nt: TGTGCCAGCAGTTTACTACCTACAGGGGGCGTCGATGGCTACACCTTC

j_gene: TRBJ1-4
v_gene: TRBV7-9
d_gene: TRBD1
abundance: NA
CDR3aa: CASSLGQGIEKLFF
CDR3nt: TGTGCCAGCAGCCTCGGACAGGGCATTGAAAAACTGTTTTTT

j_gene: TRBJ2-7
v_gene: TRBV18
d_gene: TRBD1
abundance: NA
CDR3aa: CASSPRQGVYEQYF
CDR3nt: TGTGCCAGCTCACCTAGACAGGGGGTCTACGAGCAGTACTTC

j_gene: TRBJ2-7
v_gene: TRBV3-1/TRBV3-2
d_gene: TRBD2
abundance: NA
CDR3aa: CASSQMAGEIQSEQYF
CDR3nt: TGTGCCAGCAGCCAAATGGCGGGGGAGATACAAAGCGAGCAGTACTTC

j_gene: TRBJ2-7
v_gene: TRBV5-1
d_gene: TRBD2
abundance: NA
CDR3aa: CASSILAGARYEQYF
CDR3nt: TGCGCCAGCAGCATACTAGCGGGAGCCCGCTACGAGCAGTACTTC

j_gene: TRBJ1-4
v_gene: TRBV5-1
d_gene: NA
abundance: NA
CDR3aa: CASSFVGAGEKLFF
CDR3nt: TGCGCCAGCAGCTTTGTAGGGGCCGGTGAAAAACTGTTTTTT

j_gene: TRBJ1-5
v_gene: TRBV28
d_gene: NA
abundance: once
CDR3aa: CASSIDSNQPQHF
CDR3nt: TGTGCCAGCAGTATCGACAGTAATCAGCCCCAGCATTTT

j_gene: TRBJ2-5
v_gene: TRBV24-1
d_gene: NA
abundance: NA
CDR3aa: CATSEVQGGTQYF
CDR3nt: TGTGCCACCTCGGAGGTACAAGGGGGGACCCAGTACTTC

j_gene: TRBJ2-1
v_gene: TRBV6-1
d_gene: NA
abundance: NA
CDR3aa: CASSEYGGQFF
CDR3nt: TGTGCCAGCAGTGAATACGGTGGGCAGTTCTTC

j_gene: TRBJ2-1
v_gene: TRBV7-9
d_gene: TRBD1
abundance: NA
CDR3aa: CASSRDRGPYNEQFF
CDR3nt: TGTGCCAGCAGCCGAGACAGGGGCCCCTACAATGAGCAGTTCTTC

j_gene: TRBJ2-1
v_gene: TRBV27
d_gene: NA
abundance: NA
CDR3aa: CASSLSGRIYNEQFF
CDR3nt: TGTGCCAGCAGTTTAAGCGGGCGAATCTACAATGAGCAGTTCTTC

j_gene: TRBJ2-1
v_gene: TRBV18
d_gene: TRBD2
abundance: NA
CDR3aa: CASSPYPAGGFMNEQFF
CDR3nt: TGTGCCAGCTCACCATATCCAGCGGGAGGCTTTATGAATGAGCAGTTCTTC

j_gene: TRBJ1-3
v_gene: TRBV9
d_gene: NA
abundance: NA
CDR3aa: CASSVGSGGNTIYF
CDR3nt: TGTGCCAGCAGCGTAGGGAGTGGTGGAAACACCATATATTTT

j_gene: TRBJ2-7
v_gene: TRBV10-3
d_gene: TRBD1
abundance: NA
CDR3aa: CAIGQGTYEQYF
CDR3nt: TGTGCCATCGGACAGGGAACCTACGAGCAGTACTTC

j_gene: TRBJ2-2
v_gene: TRBV27
d_gene: NA
abundance: NA
CDR3aa: CASRGLANTGELFF
CDR3nt: TGTGCCAGCAGGGGGCTCGCGAACACCGGGGAGCTGTTTTTT

j_gene: TRBJ2-3
v_gene: TRBV30
d_gene: NA
abundance: NA
CDR3aa: CAWSRGLGDTQYF
CDR3nt: TGTGCCTGGAGTCGTGGACTCGGAGATACGCAGTATTTT